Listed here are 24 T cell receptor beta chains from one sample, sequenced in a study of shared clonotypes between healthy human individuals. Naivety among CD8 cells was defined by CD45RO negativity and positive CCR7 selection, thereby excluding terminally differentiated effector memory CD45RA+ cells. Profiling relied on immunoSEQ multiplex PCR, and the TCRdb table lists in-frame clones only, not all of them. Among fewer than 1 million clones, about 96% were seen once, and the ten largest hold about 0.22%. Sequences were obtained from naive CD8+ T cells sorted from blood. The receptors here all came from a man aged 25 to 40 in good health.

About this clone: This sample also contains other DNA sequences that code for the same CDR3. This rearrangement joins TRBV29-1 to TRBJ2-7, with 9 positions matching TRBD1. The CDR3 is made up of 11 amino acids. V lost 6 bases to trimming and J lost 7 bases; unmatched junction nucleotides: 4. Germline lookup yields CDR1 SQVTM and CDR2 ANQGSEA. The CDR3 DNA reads TGCAGCGTGGGGGACAGGGTTGAGCAGTACTTC. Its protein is CSVGDRVEQYF.

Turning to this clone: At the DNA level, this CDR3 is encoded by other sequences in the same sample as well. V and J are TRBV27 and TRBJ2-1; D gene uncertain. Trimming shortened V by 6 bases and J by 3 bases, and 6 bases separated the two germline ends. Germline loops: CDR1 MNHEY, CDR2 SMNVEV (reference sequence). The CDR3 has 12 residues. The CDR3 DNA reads TGTGCCAGCAGAACCCGCTACAATGAGCAGTTCTTC. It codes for CASRTRYNEQFF.

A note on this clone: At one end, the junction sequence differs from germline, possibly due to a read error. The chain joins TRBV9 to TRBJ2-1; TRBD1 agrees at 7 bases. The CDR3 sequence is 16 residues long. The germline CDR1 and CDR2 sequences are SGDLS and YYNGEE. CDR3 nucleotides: TGTGCCGGCAGCCCGTCGCCCGGGACAGTTAAAGATGAGCAGTTCTTC. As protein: CAGSPSPGTVKDEQFF. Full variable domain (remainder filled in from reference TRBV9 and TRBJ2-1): DSGVTQTPKHLITATGQRVTLRCSPRSGDLSVYWYQQSLDQGLQFLIQYYNGEERAKGNILERFSAQQFPDLHSELNLSSLELGDSALYFCAGSPSPGTVKDEQFFGPGTRLTVL.

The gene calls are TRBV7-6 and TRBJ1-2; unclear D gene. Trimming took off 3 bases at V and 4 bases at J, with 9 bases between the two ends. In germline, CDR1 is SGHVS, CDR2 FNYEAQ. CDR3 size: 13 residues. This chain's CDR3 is CASSLGSGYGYTF. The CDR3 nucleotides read TGTGCCAGCAGCTTGGGGTCTGGCTATGGCTACACCTTC.

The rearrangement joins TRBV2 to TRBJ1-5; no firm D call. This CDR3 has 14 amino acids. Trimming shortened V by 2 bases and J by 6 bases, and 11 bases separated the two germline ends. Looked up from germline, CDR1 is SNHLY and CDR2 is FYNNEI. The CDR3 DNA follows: TGTGCCAGCAGTGAATTAGAGGCGGGTCAGCCCCAGCATTTT. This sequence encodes CASSELEAGQPQHF.

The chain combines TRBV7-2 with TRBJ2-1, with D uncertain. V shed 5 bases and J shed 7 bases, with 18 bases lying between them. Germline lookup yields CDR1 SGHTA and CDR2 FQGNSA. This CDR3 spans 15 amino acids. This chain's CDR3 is CASSPAAYIYNEQFF. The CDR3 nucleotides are TGTGCCAGCAGCCCCGCGGCCTACATTTATAATGAGCAGTTCTTC.

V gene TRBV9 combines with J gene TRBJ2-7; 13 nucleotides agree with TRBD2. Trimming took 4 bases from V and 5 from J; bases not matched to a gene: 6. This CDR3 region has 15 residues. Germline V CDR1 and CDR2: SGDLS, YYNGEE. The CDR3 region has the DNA TGTGCCAGCAGCCTCGGACTAGCGGGAGCGAACGAGCAGTACTTC. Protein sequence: CASSLGLAGANEQYF. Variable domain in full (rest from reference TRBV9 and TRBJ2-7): DSGVTQTPKHLITATGQRVTLRCSPRSGDLSVYWYQQSLDQGLQFLIQYYNGEERAKGNILERFSAQQFPDLHSELNLSSLELGDSALYFCASSLGLAGANEQYFGPGTRLTVT.

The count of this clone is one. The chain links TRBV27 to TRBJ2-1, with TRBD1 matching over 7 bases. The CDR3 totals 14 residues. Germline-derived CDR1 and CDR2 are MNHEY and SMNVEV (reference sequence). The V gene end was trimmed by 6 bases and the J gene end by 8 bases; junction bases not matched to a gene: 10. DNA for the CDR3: TGTGCCAGCAGGAGGAAGGGGGCCTGGGATGAGCAGTTCTTC. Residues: CASRRKGAWDEQFF.

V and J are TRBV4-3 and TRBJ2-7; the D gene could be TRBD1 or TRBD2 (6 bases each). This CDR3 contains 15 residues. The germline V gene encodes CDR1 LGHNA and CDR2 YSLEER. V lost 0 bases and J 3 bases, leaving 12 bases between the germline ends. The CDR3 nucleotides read TGCGCCAGCAGCCAAGAGCGGGACACCTTCTACGAGCAGTACTTC. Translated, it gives CASSQERDTFYEQYF.

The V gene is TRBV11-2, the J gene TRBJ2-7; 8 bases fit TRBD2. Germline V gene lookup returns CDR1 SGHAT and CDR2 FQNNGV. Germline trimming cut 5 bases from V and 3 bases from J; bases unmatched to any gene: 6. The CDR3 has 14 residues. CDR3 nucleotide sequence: TGTGCCAGCAGCACTCGGACTAGCCACTACGAGCAGTACTTC. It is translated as CASSTRTSHYEQYF.

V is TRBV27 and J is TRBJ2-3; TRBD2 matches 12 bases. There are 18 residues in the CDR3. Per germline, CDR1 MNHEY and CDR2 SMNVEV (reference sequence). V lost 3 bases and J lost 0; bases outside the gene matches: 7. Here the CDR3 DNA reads TGTGCCAGCAGTTTGGACACTAGCGGGAGGCCTAGCACAGATACGCAGTATTTT. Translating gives CASSLDTSGRPSTDTQYF.

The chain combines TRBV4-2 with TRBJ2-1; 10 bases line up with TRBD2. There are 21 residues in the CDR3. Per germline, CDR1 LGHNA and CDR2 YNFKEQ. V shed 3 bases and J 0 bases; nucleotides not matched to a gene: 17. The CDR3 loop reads CASSQSFGLAVSPFSYNEQFF. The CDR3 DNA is TGTGCCAGCAGCCAGTCCTTCGGACTAGCGGTAAGCCCTTTCTCCTACAATGAGCAGTTCTTC.

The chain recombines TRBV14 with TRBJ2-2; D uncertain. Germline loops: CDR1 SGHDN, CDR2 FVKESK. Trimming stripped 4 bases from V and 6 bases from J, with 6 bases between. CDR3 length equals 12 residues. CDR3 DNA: TGTGCCAGCAGCCTATTTGCCGGGGAGCTGTTTTTT. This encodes CASSLFAGELFF.

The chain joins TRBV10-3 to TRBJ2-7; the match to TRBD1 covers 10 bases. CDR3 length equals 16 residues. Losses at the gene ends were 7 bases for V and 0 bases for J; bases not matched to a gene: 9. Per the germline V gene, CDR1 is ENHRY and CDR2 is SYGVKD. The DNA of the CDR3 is TGTGCCATCATCGGACAGGGGGAAGGAAACTCCTACGAGCAGTACTTC. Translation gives CAIIGQGEGNSYEQYF.

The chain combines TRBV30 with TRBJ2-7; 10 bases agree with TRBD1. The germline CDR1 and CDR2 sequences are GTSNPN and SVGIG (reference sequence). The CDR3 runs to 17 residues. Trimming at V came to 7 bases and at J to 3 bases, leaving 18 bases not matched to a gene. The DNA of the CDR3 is TGTGCCTACGAATCCCGGGACAGGGGTAATATGAACTACGAGCAGTACTTC. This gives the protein CAYESRDRGNMNYEQYF.

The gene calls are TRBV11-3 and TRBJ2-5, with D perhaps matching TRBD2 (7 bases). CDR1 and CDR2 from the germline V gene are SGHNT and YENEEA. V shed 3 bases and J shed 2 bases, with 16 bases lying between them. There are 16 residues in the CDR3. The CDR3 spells CASSFRGAGEQETQYF. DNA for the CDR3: TGTGCCAGCAGCTTTCGGGGGGCCGGCGAACAAGAGACCCAGTACTTC.

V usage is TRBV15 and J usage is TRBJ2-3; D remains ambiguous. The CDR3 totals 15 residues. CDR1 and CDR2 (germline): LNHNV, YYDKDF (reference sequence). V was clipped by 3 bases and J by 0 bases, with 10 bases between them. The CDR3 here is CATSRSLLSTDTQYF. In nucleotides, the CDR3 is TGTGCCACCAGCAGGAGTCTTCTTAGCACAGATACGCAGTATTTT. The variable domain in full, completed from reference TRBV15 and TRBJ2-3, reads DAMVIQNPRYQVTQFGKPVTLSCSQTLNHNVMYWYQQKSSQAPKLLFHYYDKDFNNEADTPDNFQSRRPNTSFCFLDIRSPGLGDTAMYLCATSRSLLSTDTQYFGPGTRLTVL.

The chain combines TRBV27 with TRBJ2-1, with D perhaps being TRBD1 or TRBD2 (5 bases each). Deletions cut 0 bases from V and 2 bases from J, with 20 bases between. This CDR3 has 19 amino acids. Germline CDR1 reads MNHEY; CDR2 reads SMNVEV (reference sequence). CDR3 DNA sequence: TGTGCCAGCAGTTTATCGGGACCGCAGACAGCTCAGCCCTACAATGAGCAGTTCTTC. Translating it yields CASSLSGPQTAQPYNEQFF.

The chain's CDR3 is CASSQSPWLSYEKLFF. CDR3 in DNA: TGCGCCAGCAGTCAATCCCCTTGGCTGAGCTATGAAAAACTGTTTTTT. The chain is built from TRBV23-1 and TRBJ1-4; D is unresolved. TRBV23-1 is noted as an ORF with a role that remains uncertain. The CDR3 has 16 residues. Trimming took off 0 bases at V and 6 bases at J, with 14 bases between the two ends.

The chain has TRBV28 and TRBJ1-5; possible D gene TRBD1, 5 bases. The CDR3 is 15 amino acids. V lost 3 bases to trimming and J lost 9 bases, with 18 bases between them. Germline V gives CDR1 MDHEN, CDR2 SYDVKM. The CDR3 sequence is CASSFLGENMAPQHF. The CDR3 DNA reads TGTGCCAGCAGTTTCCTGGGGGAAAATATGGCGCCCCAGCATTTT.

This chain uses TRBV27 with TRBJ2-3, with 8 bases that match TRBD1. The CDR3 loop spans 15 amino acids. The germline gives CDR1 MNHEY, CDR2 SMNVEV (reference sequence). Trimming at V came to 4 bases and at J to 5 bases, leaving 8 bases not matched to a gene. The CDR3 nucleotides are TGTGCCAGCAGTTCACTTCTTGACAGGGGAGATACGCAGTATTTT. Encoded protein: CASSSLLDRGDTQYF.

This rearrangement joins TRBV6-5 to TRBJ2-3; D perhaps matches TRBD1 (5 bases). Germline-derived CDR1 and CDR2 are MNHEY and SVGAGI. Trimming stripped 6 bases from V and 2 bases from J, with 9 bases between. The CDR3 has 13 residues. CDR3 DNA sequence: TGTGCCAGCAGCCACAGGATCACAGATACGCAGTATTTT. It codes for CASSHRITDTQYF.

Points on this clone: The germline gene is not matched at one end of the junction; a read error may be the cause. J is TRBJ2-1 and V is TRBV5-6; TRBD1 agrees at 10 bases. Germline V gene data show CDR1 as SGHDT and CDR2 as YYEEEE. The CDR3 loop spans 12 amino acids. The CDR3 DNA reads TGTGCCAGCAGCTTAGGGACAGGGGCTTCTGTCTTC. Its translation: CASSLGTGASVF.

The CDR3: CASSLGLAGLADTQYF. In nucleotides, the CDR3 is TGTGCCAGCAGCTTAGGACTAGCGGGACTGGCAGATACGCAGTATTTT. The gene calls are TRBV11-2 and TRBJ2-3; 11 bases are shared with TRBD2. The CDR3 spans 16 residues. Germline V CDR1 and CDR2: SGHAT, FQNNGV. V lost 1 base and J lost 4; bases outside the gene matches: 4.